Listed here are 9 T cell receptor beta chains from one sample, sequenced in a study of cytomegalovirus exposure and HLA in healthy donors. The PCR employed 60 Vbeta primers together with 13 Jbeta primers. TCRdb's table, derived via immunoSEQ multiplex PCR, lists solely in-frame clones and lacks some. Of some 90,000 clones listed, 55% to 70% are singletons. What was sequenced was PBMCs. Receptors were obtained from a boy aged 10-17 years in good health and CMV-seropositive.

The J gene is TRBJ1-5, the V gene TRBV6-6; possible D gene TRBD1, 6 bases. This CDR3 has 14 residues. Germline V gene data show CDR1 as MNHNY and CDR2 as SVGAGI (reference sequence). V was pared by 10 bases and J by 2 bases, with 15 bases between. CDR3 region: CATSTGSRNQPQHF. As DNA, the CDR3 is TGTGCCACCTCGACAGGATCCCGCAATCAGCCCCAGCATTTT.

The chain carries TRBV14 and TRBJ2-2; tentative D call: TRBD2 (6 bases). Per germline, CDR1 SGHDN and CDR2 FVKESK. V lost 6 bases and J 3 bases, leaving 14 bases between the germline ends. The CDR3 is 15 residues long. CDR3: CASSKDGGYTGELFF. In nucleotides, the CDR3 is TGTGCCAGCAGTAAAGACGGGGGATACACCGGGGAGCTGTTTTTT.

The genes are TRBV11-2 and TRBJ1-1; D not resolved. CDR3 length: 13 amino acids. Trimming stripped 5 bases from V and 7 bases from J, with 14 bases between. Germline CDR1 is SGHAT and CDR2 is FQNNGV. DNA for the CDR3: TGTGCCAGCAGCCCCTGGACGGACTATGAAGCTTTCTTT. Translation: CASSPWTDYEAFF.

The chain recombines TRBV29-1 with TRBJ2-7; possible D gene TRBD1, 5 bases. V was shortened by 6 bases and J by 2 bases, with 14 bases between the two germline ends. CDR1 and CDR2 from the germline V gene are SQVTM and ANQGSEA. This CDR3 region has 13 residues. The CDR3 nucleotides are TGCAGCGTCCCTGGACACGATACCTACGAGCAGTACTTC. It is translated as CSVPGHDTYEQYF.

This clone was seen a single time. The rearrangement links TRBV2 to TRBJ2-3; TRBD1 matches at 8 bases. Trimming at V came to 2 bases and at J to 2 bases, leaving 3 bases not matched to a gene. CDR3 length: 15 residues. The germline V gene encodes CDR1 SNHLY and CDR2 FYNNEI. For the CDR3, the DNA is TGTGCCAGCAGTGAACGGACAGGGAACACAGATACGCAGTATTTT. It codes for CASSERTGNTDTQYF.

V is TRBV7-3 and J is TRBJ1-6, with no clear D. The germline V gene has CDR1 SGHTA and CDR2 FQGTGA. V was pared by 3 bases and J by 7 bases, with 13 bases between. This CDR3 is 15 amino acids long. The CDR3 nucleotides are TGTGCCAGCAGCTTGACCAGCGACGGGAATTCACCCCTCCACTTT. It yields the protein CASSLTSDGNSPLHF.

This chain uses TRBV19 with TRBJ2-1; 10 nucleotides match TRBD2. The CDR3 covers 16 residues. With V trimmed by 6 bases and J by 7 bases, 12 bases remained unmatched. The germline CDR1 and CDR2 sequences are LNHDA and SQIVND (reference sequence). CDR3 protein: CASSRSSSGSFNEQFF. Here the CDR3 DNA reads TGTGCCAGTAGCCGCTCCTCTAGCGGGAGTTTTAATGAGCAGTTCTTC.

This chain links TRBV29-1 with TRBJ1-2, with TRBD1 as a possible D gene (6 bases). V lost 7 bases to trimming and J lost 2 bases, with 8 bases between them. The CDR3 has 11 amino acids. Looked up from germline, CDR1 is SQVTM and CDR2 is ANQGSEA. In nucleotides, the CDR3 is TGCAGCGCCGGACAGAACTATGGCTACACCTTC. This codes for CSAGQNYGYTF.

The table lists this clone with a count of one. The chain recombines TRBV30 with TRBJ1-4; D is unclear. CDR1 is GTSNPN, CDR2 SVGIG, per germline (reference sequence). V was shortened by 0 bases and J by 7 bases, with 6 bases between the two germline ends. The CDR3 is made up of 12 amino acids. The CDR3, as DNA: TGTGCCTGGAGTGTACTTCCTGAAAAACTGTTTTTT. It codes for CAWSVLPEKLFF.